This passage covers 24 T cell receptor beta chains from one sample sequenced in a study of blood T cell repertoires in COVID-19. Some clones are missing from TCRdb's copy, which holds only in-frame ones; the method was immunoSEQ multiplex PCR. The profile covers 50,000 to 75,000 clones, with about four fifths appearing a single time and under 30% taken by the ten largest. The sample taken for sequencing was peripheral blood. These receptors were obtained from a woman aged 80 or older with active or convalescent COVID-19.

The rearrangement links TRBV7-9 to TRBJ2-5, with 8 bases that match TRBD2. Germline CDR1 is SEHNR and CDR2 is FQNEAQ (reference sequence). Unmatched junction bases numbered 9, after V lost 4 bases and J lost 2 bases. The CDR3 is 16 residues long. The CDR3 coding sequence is TGTGCCAGCAGCTCCCTGGGGAGCGGGGGACAAGAGACCCAGTACTTC. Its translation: CASSSLGSGGQETQYF.

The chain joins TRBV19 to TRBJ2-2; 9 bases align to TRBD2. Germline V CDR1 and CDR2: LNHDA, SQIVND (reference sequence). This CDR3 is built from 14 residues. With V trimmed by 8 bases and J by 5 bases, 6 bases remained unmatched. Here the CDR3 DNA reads TGTGCCAGTTGGTCCAGCGGGGGGACCGGGGAGCTGTTTTTT. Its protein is CASWSSGGTGELFF. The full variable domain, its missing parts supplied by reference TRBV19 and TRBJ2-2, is DGGITQSPKYLFRKEGQNVTLSCEQNLNHDAMYWYRQDPGQGLRLIYYSQIVNDFQKGDIAEGYSVSREKKESFPLTVTSAQKNPTAFYLCASWSSGGTGELFFGEGSRLTVL.

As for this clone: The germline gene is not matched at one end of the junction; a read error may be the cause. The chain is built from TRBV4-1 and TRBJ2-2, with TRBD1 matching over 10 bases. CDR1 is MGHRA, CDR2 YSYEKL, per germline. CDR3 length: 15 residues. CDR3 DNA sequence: TGCGCCCGCAGACGGGACAGGGGGAACACCGGGGAGCTGTTTTTT. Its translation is CARRRDRGNTGELFF.

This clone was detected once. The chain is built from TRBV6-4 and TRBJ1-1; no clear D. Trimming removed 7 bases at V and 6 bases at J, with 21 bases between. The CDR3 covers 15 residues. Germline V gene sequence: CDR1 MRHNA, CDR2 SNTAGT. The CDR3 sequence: CASTILQNLKSEAFF. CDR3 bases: TGTGCCAGCACCATCCTACAGAATCTTAAGTCTGAAGCTTTCTTT.

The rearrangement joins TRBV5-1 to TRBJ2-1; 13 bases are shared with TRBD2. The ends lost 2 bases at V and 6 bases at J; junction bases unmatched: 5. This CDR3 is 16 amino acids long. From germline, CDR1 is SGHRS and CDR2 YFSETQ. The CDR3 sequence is CASSLSGLAGSNEQFF. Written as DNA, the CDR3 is TGCGCCAGCAGCTTATCGGGACTAGCGGGGTCCAATGAGCAGTTCTTC.

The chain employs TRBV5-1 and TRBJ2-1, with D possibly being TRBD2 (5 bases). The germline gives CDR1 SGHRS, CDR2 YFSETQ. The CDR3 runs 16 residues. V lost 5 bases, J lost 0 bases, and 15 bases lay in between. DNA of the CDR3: TGCGCCAGCAGGTTTGGGATGGGGAGCTCCTACAATGAGCAGTTCTTC. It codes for CASRFGMGSSYNEQFF.

The DNA of the CDR3 is TGTGCCAGCAGTATAAGACAGGGTTTAAATGAAAAACTGTTTTTT. It codes for CASSIRQGLNEKLFF. The chain is built from TRBV6-5 and TRBJ1-4, with 7 bases fitting TRBD1. The CDR3 contains 15 residues. V lost 5 bases to trimming and J lost 5 bases; unmatched junction nucleotides: 8. Germline values: CDR1 MNHEY, CDR2 SVGAGI.

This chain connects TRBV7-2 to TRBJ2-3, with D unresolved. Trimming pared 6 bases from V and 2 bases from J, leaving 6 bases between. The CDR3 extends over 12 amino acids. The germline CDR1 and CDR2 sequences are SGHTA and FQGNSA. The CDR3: CASRRITDTQYF. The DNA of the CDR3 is TGTGCCAGCAGGCGAATCACAGATACGCAGTATTTT.

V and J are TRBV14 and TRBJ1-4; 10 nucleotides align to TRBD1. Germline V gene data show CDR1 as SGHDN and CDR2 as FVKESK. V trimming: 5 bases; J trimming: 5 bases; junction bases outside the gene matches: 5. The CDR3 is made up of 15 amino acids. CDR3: CASSNPGQGNEKLFF. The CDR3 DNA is TGTGCCAGCAGCAATCCGGGACAGGGGAATGAAAAACTGTTTTTT.

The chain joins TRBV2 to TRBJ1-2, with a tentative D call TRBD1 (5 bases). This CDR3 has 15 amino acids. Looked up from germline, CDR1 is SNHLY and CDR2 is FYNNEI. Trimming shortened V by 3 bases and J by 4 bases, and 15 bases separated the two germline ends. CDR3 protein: CASSDLGGLGYGYTF. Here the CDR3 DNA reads TGTGCCAGCAGTGATTTGGGGGGTCTTGGCTATGGCTACACCTTC.

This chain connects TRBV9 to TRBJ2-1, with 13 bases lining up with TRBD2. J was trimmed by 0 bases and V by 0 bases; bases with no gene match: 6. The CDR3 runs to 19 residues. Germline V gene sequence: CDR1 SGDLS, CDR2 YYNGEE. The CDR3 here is CASSVAGTSGGASYNEQFF. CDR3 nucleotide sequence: TGTGCCAGCAGCGTAGCGGGTACTAGCGGGGGGGCCTCCTACAATGAGCAGTTCTTC.

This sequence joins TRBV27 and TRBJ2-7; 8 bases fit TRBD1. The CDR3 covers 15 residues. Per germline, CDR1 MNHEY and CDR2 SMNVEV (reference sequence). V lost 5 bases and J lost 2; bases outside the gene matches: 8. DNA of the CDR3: TGTGCCAGCAGTAACGACAGGGGTGGTACCTACGAGCAGTACTTC. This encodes CASSNDRGGTYEQYF.

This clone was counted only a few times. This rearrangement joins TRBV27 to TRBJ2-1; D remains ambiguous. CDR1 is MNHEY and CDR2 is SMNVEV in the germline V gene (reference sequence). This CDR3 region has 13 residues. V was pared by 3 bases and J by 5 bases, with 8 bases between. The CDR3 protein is CASSFQVNNEQFF. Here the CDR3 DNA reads TGTGCCAGCAGTTTTCAGGTCAACAATGAGCAGTTCTTC.

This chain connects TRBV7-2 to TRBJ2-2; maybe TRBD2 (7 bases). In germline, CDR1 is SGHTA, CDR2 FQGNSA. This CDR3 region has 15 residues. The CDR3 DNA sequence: TGTGCTACACTAGTCGGGGGGACATACACCGGGGAGCTGTTTTTT. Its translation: CATLVGGTYTGELFF.

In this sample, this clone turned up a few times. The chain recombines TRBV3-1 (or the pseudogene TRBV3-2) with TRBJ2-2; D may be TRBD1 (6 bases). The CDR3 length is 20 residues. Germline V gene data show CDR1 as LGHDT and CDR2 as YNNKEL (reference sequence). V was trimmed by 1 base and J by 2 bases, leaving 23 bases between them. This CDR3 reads CASSQVLVGQRETNTGELFF. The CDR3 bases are TGTGCCAGCAGCCAAGTTCTCGTCGGACAGCGAGAGACTAACACCGGGGAGCTGTTTTTT.

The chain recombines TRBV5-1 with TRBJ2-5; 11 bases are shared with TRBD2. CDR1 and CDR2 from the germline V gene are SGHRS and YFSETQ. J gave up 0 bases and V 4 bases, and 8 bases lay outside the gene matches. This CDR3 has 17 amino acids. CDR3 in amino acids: CASSAPTSGGNQETQYF. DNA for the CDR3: TGCGCCAGCAGCGCACCAACTAGCGGGGGAAACCAAGAGACCCAGTACTTC.

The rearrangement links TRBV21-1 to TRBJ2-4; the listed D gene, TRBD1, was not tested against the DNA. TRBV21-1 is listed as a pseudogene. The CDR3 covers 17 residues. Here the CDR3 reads CASSLRRSGVSKNIQYF. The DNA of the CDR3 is TGTGCCAGCAGCCTTCGGCGGTCAGGGGTATCCAAAAACATTCAGTACTTC.

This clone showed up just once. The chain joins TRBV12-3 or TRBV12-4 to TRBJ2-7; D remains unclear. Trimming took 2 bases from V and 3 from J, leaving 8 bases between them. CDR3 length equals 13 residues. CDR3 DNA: TGTGCCAGCAGTTTATCACTCGGCTACGAGCAGTACTTC. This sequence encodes CASSLSLGYEQYF.

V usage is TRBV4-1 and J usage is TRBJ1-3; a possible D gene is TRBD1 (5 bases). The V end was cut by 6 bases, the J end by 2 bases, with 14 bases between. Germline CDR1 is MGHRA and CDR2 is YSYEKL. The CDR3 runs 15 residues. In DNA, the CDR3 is TGCGCCAGCAGTAAAACAGGAACGGCTGGAAACACCATATATTTT. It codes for CASSKTGTAGNTIYF.

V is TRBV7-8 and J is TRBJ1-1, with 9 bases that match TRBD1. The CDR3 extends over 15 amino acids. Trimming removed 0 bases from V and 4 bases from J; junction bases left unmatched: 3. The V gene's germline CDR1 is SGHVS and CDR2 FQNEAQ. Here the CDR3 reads CASSLAGQGFTEAFF. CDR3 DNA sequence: TGTGCCAGCAGCTTAGCCGGACAGGGGTTCACTGAAGCTTTCTTT. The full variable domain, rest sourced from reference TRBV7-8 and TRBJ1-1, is GAGVSQSPRYKVAKRGQDVALRCDPISGHVSLFWYQQALGQGPEFLTYFQNEAQLDKSGLPSDRFFAERPEGSVSTLKIQRTQQEDSAVYLCASSLAGQGFTEAFFGQGTRLTVV.

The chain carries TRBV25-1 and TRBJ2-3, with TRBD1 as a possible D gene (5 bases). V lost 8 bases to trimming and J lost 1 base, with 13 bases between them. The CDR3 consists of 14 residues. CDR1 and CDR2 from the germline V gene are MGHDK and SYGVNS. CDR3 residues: CASGPQGGTDTQYF. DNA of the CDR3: TGTGCCAGCGGTCCGCAGGGTGGCACAGATACGCAGTATTTT.

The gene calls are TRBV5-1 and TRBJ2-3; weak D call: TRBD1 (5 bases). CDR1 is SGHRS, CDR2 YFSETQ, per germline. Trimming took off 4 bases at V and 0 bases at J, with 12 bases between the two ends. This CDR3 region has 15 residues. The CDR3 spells CASSMQGTSTDTQYF. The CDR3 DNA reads TGCGCCAGCAGCATGCAGGGTACTAGCACAGATACGCAGTATTTT.

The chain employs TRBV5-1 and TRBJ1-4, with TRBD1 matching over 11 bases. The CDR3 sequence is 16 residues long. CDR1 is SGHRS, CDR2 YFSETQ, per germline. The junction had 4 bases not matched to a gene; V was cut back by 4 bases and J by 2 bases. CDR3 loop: CASSPGQGATNEKLFF. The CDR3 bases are TGCGCCAGCAGCCCTGGACAGGGGGCGACTAATGAAAAACTGTTTTTT.

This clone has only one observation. CDR3 sequence: CASSKLAPGELFF. CDR3 coding DNA: TGTGCCAGCAGTAAACTAGCTCCCGGGGAGCTGTTTTTT. The V gene is TRBV6-2 or TRBV6-3, the J gene TRBJ2-2, with a possible D match to TRBD2 (6 bases). This CDR3 region has 13 residues. Germline CDR1 and CDR2: MNHEY and SVGEGT. The V and J ends lost 5 bases and 6 bases respectively, with 10 bases between them.